One sample yielded the 12 T cell receptor beta chains listed below, sequenced in a study of brain T cells in children with intractable seizures. Produced via immunoSEQ multiplex PCR; TCRdb's table is partial and in-frame only. The table lists a few hundred thousand clones, roughly 93% of them singletons. Noted time point: blood from clinic visit 5 months post-surgery; TSC patient then seizure free. Material: peripheral blood, obtained about 5 months after surgery. These receptors all stem from a boy under three years old with tuberous sclerosis and intractable seizures.

This clone was detected only once. The V gene is TRBV30, the J gene TRBJ2-3; D may be TRBD1 (6 bases). The CDR3 sequence is 14 residues long. Germline V gives CDR1 GTSNPN, CDR2 SVGIG (reference sequence). V lost 4 bases to trimming and J lost 1 base, with 12 bases between them. This CDR3 is CAWILAGGTDTQYF. Here the CDR3 DNA reads TGTGCCTGGATCCTGGCAGGGGGCACAGATACGCAGTATTTT.

The chain couples TRBV18 to TRBJ2-5; no reliable D call. Germline V gene lookup returns CDR1 KGHSH and CDR2 LQKENI. The CDR3 has 13 residues. V shed 3 bases and J shed 2 bases, with 7 bases lying between them. The CDR3 DNA reads TGTGCCAGCTCACCTCGGGTTCAAGAGACCCAGTACTTC. Translated, it gives CASSPRVQETQYF.

The chain couples TRBV28 to TRBJ1-1, with 7 bases that match TRBD1. V lost 8 bases to trimming and J lost 1 base; unmatched junction nucleotides: 7. The germline V gene encodes CDR1 MDHEN and CDR2 SYDVKM. This CDR3 has 14 residues. The CDR3 nucleotides read TGTGCCAGCGCCTCAGGGGGGCAGAACACTGAAGCTTTCTTT. Translating it yields CASASGGQNTEAFF.

CDR3 in amino acids: CASSFPGGYEQYF. The CDR3 DNA reads TGTGCCAGCAGTTTCCCGGGGGGCTACGAGCAGTACTTC. This rearrangement joins TRBV12-3 or TRBV12-4 to TRBJ2-7, with 7 nucleotides matching TRBD2. The CDR3 totals 13 residues. The ends lost 3 bases at V and 3 bases at J; junction bases unmatched: 2.

There are a few counts of this clone. V usage is TRBV19 and J usage is TRBJ1-1; 10 positions agree with TRBD1. The CDR3 has 17 amino acids. The germline V gene has CDR1 LNHDA and CDR2 SQIVND (reference sequence). V shed 5 bases, J shed 2 bases, and the junction held 11 bases outside the gene matches. The DNA of the CDR3 is TGTGCCAGTAGTCTAAGACAGGGGGCGCGTAGCAACACTGAAGCTTTCTTT. Protein sequence: CASSLRQGARSNTEAFF. The variable domain in full, with the rest retrieved from reference TRBV19 and TRBJ1-1, is DGGITQSPKYLFRKEGQNVTLSCEQNLNHDAMYWYRQDPGQGLRLIYYSQIVNDFQKGDIAEGYSVSREKKESFPLTVTSAQKNPTAFYLCASSLRQGARSNTEAFFGQGTRLTVV.

The chain uses TRBV10-3 and TRBJ1-1; no firm D call. CDR3 size: 12 residues. V was pared by 6 bases and J by 2 bases, with 7 bases between. CDR1 is ENHRY, CDR2 SYGVKD, per germline. CDR3 bases: TGTGCCATCAGCGGTCACAACACTGAAGCTTTCTTT. Its protein is CAISGHNTEAFF.

The chain combines TRBV10-3 with TRBJ2-1, with D possibly being TRBD1 (6 bases). Germline CDR1 is ENHRY and CDR2 is SYGVKD. The CDR3 is 12 amino acids. The ends were cut back, 5 bases at V and 9 bases at J, with 11 bases in the middle. The CDR3: CAISSRGGEQFF. The DNA of the CDR3 is TGTGCCATCAGTTCCAGGGGTGGTGAGCAGTTCTTC.

This clone has a single count. V gene TRBV28 combines with J gene TRBJ2-2, with a weak D call TRBD2 (5 bases). In germline, CDR1 is MDHEN, CDR2 SYDVKM. V was cut by 3 bases and J by 4 bases, with 15 bases left in between. The CDR3 contains 16 residues. CDR3 coding DNA: TGTGCCAGCAGTTTTATCCTCACTAGTCGCACCGGGGAGCTGTTTTTT. Protein: CASSFILTSRTGELFF.

This chain joins TRBV10-1 and TRBJ2-1; 10 bases line up with TRBD2. J gave up 4 bases and V 3 bases, and 6 bases lay outside the gene matches. The CDR3 spans 16 residues. Germline CDR1 is WNHNN and CDR2 is SYGVQD (reference sequence). The CDR3, as DNA: TGCGCCAGCAGTGACAAACTAGCGGGACCTTACAATGAGCAGTTCTTC. Translation gives CASSDKLAGPYNEQFF.

The J gene is TRBJ2-5, the V gene TRBV5-1; no definite D call. The CDR3 sequence is 12 residues long. The V end was cut by 3 bases, the J end by 4 bases, with 7 bases between. Germline values: CDR1 SGHRS, CDR2 YFSETQ. The CDR3 protein is CASSSVGETQYF. The CDR3 DNA sequence: TGCGCCAGCAGCTCGGTAGGAGAGACCCAGTACTTC.

V usage is TRBV24-1 and J usage is TRBJ1-5; possible D gene TRBD1, 5 bases. With 2 bases removed from V and 5 bases from J, the gap between germline ends came to 9 bases. CDR1 is KGHDR and CDR2 is SFDVKD in the germline V gene. This CDR3 is 14 amino acids long. CDR3 sequence (DNA): TGTGCCACCAGTGATTCCTGGACATATCAGCCCCAGCATTTT. Its protein is CATSDSWTYQPQHF.

In its sample, this clone was seen once. Additional DNA sequences in this sample encode the identical CDR3. V and J are TRBV7-2 and TRBJ2-1; D remains unclear. V lost 1 base to trimming and J lost 9 bases, with 10 bases between them. Germline V gene data show CDR1 as SGHTA and CDR2 as FQGNSA. The CDR3 contains 13 residues. In DNA, the CDR3 is TGTGCCAGCAGCTTAGAATCTGGTGGTGAGCAGTTCTTC. As protein: CASSLESGGEQFF. Drawing the rest from reference TRBV7-2 and TRBJ2-1, the complete variable domain is GAGVSQSPSNKVTEKGKDVELRCDPISGHTALYWYRQSLGQGLEFLIYFQGNSAPDKSGLPSDRFSAERTGGSVSTLTIQRTQQEDSAVYLCASSLESGGEQFFGPGTRLTVL.